The 8 T cell receptor beta chains below were found in one sample sequenced in a study of patients and donors after allogeneic stem cell transplantation. TCRdb redid the calling of the RT-PCR reads with MiXCR, one entry per CDR3 protein. The data show 400,000 to 450,000 distinct CDR3 sequences, around 16% seen once. Sequenced sample: blood, either unsorted or a sorted T cell fraction (not recorded which). These receptor sequences come from a human donor who was either an allogeneic HSCT recipient or a stem cell or donor lymphocyte infusion donor (not recorded which). It is not recorded whose cells these are; they may come from a transplant donor.

The chain uses TRBV5-8 and TRBJ2-3, with a tentative D call TRBD1 (5 bases). Trimming took 2 bases from V and 2 from J, leaving 6 bases between them. Germline values: CDR1 SGHTS, CDR2 YDEGEE. This CDR3 contains 13 residues. The CDR3 is CASSLQATDTQYF. CDR3 sequence (DNA): TGTGCCAGCAGCTTACAGGCCACAGATACGCAGTATTTT.

The chain combines TRBV10-3 with TRBJ1-6; 10 bases line up with TRBD1. The CDR3 is 14 amino acids. The junction had 2 bases not matched to a gene; V was cut back by 5 bases and J by 7 bases. Germline assignment: CDR1 ENHRY and CDR2 SYGVKD. CDR3 in DNA: TGTGCCATCAGTCCGGGACAGGGGAATTCACCCCTCCACTTT. Amino acid sequence: CAISPGQGNSPLHF.

This clonotype was detected once. This rearrangement joins TRBV11-3 to TRBJ2-2, with 9 nucleotides matching TRBD2. This CDR3 is built from 15 residues. The junction had 4 bases not matched to a gene; V was cut back by 4 bases and J by 4 bases. The germline V gene has CDR1 SGHNT and CDR2 YENEEA. CDR3 amino acids: CASSSRGGGTGELFF. The CDR3 DNA reads as TGTGCCAGCAGCTCGCGGGGGGGCGGCACCGGGGAGCTGTTTTTT.

In its sample, this clonotype was seen a few times. The rearrangement joins TRBV20-1 to TRBJ2-5; D is possibly TRBD1 (6 bases). V was pared by 5 bases and J by 3 bases, with 13 bases between. Germline assignment: CDR1 DFQATT and CDR2 SNEGSKA (reference sequence). This CDR3 has 13 residues. The CDR3 DNA reads as TGCAGTGCTGGGACAAGACAAAAAGAGACCCAGTACTTC. Translated: CSAGTRQKETQYF.

This clonotype was found many times. The gene calls are TRBV6-5 and TRBJ1-1; tentative D call: TRBD1 (6 bases). Trimming removed 4 bases from V and 7 bases from J, with 7 bases in between. The CDR3 has 11 residues. Germline CDR1 MNHEY, CDR2 SVGAGI. The CDR3 nucleotides read TGTGCCAGCAGTTCGACAGGTGAAGCTTTCTTT. It yields the protein CASSSTGEAFF.

In its sample, this clonotype was seen a few times. The chain has TRBV14 and TRBJ2-3; D call uncertain. V shed 6 bases and J shed 7 bases, with 11 bases lying between them. The CDR3 is made up of 12 amino acids. The germline gives CDR1 SGHDN, CDR2 FVKESK. The CDR3 protein is CASSHYLYTQYF. DNA for the CDR3: TGTGCCAGCAGTCACTACTTATATACGCAGTATTTT. Full variable domain (rest looked up from reference TRBV14 and TRBJ2-3): EAGVTQFPSHSVIEKGQTVTLRCDPISGHDNLYWYRRVMGKEIKFLLHFVKESKQDESGMPNNRFLAERTGGTYSTLKVQPAELEDSGVYFCASSHYLYTQYFGPGTRLTVL.

This clonotype was seen a few times. V and J are TRBV7-8 and TRBJ2-1; TRBD2 matches 9 bases. This CDR3 has 17 amino acids. Germline V gene lookup returns CDR1 SGHVS and CDR2 FQNEAQ. With 5 bases clipped from V and 4 bases from J, the junction kept 12 bases outside the gene matches. The CDR3 reads CASSPPGSGGTYNEQFF. The CDR3 bases are TGTGCCAGCAGCCCCCCGGGGAGCGGGGGGACTTACAATGAGCAGTTCTTC.

This clonotype appeared many times. The chain has TRBV18 and TRBJ2-1, with D perhaps given as TRBD1 or TRBD2 (5 bases each). V lost 3 bases to trimming and J lost 2 bases, with 11 bases between them. The CDR3 contains 15 residues. Germline CDR1 reads KGHSH; CDR2 reads LQKENI. The CDR3 coding sequence is TGTGCCAGCTCACCGCCGGGACCGGCCTACAATGAGCAGTTCTTC. The encoded protein is CASSPPGPAYNEQFF. The variable domain in full, with the rest retrieved from reference TRBV18 and TRBJ2-1, is NAGVMQNPRHLVRRRGQEARLRCSPMKGHSHVYWYRQLPEEGLKFMVYLQKENIIDESGMPKERFSAEFPKEGPSILRIQQVVRGDSAAYFCASSPPGPAYNEQFFGPGTRLTVL.